The 28 T cell receptor beta chains given below trace back to one sample, sequenced in a study of cytomegalovirus exposure and HLA in healthy donors. PCR employed 60 Vbeta and 13 Jbeta primers. The method was immunoSEQ multiplex PCR; TCRdb's version includes in-frame clones alone and lacks a portion of them. This repertoire comprises approximately 120,000 clones; its ten largest clones make up under 2.5%. Sequenced input: PBMCs. The source is a man in his forties in good health and CMV-seronegative.

The CDR3 spells CASSSPPGRAGTDTQYF. The CDR3 bases are TGTGCCAGCAGCTCCCCCCCCGGGAGGGCCGGCACAGATACGCAGTATTTT. The chain couples TRBV7-9 to TRBJ2-3, with 8 bases matching TRBD2. The CDR3 consists of 17 residues. V lost 4 bases to trimming and J lost 1 base; unmatched junction nucleotides: 10. The germline V gene encodes CDR1 SEHNR and CDR2 FQNEAQ (reference sequence).

The V gene is TRBV4-1, the J gene TRBJ1-2, with D possibly TRBD1 on 5 matching bases. Germline V gene lookup returns CDR1 MGHRA and CDR2 YSYEKL. V lost 1 base, J lost 8 bases, and 17 bases lay in between. This CDR3 comprises 15 residues. CDR3 sequence (DNA): TGCGCCAGCAGCCAAGGGCCCTACGGGGGGGAAGGCTACACCTTC. Its translation: CASSQGPYGGEGYTF.

V and J are TRBV2 and TRBJ2-7, with D perhaps matching TRBD2 (5 bases). V lost 7 bases to trimming and J lost 6 bases, with 22 bases between them. The CDR3 consists of 15 residues. Germline lookup yields CDR1 SNHLY and CDR2 FYNNEI. The CDR3 here is CASTDDALGKREQYF. The DNA for the CDR3 is TGTGCCAGCACCGACGACGCACTAGGAAAACGCGAGCAGTACTTC.

The V call is TRBV6-1, the J call TRBJ2-3, with 10 bases that match TRBD2. The V gene's germline CDR1 is MNHNS and CDR2 SASEGT. V was pared by 3 bases and J by 4 bases, with 10 bases of the junction left unmatched. This CDR3 is built from 17 residues. The CDR3 nucleotides are TGTGCCAGCAGTGAGGGACGAACTAGCGGGGTATCAGATACGCAGTATTTT. Translation: CASSEGRTSGVSDTQYF.

This chain links TRBV7-6 with TRBJ2-3, with 10 bases fitting TRBD2. The V segment lost 5 bases and the J segment 2 bases; nucleotides outside the gene matches: 4. This CDR3 comprises 15 residues. From germline, CDR1 is SGHVS and CDR2 FNYEAQ. CDR3 in DNA: TGTGCCAGCAGCCCAGCGGGAGGGGTCACAGATACGCAGTATTTT. Translated, it gives CASSPAGGVTDTQYF. The variable domain in full, with the rest retrieved from reference TRBV7-6 and TRBJ2-3, is GAGVSQSPRYKVTKRGQDVALRCDPISGHVSLYWYRQALGQGPEFLTYFNYEAQQDKSGLPNDRFSAERPEGSISTLTIQRTEQRDSAMYRCASSPAGGVTDTQYFGPGTRLTVL.

The genes are TRBV29-1 and TRBJ2-3; 7 nucleotides agree with TRBD2. CDR3 length equals 12 residues. Trimming cost V 1 base and J 8 bases; bases outside gene matches: 3. Germline CDR1 reads SQVTM; CDR2 reads ANQGSEA. This CDR3 reads CSVEVGRGTQYF. CDR3 nucleotides: TGCAGCGTTGAAGTAGGGAGGGGTACGCAGTATTTT.

Notes on this clone: The junction departs from the called germline gene at one end, perhaps through a read error. The CDR3 DNA follows: TGTGCCATCAGTGAGCGTATGACAGGGCTAGCCTTC. It yields the protein CAISERMTGLAF. J is TRBJ1-2 and V is TRBV10-3; TRBD1 agrees at 7 bases. Germline CDR1 and CDR2: ENHRY and SYGVKD. The CDR3 totals 12 residues.

This chain uses TRBV6-5 with TRBJ1-1; D remains unclear. Germline V CDR1 and CDR2: MNHEY, SVGAGI. This CDR3 spans 15 amino acids. The V end was cut by 2 bases, the J end by 1 base, with 11 bases between. CDR3: CASSYTNTANTEAFF. The CDR3 DNA follows: TGTGCCAGCAGTTACACCAACACCGCGAACACTGAAGCTTTCTTT.

The V call is TRBV4-3, the J call TRBJ1-2; TRBD1 matches at 7 bases. The CDR3 totals 18 residues. The junction had 11 bases not matched to a gene; V was cut back by 1 base and J by 0 bases. Germline-derived CDR1 and CDR2 are LGHNA and YSLEER. The CDR3 loop is CASSQAPTGAQANYGYTF. For the CDR3, the DNA is TGCGCCAGCAGCCAAGCCCCTACAGGGGCCCAAGCTAACTATGGCTACACCTTC.

This sequence joins TRBV6-6 and TRBJ2-7; 12 positions match TRBD2. Germline assignment: CDR1 MNHNY and CDR2 SVGAGI (reference sequence). This CDR3 has 16 amino acids. J was trimmed by 4 bases and V by 3 bases; bases with no gene match: 7. The CDR3 sequence is CASSYPLTSGSYEQYF. The CDR3 DNA follows: TGTGCCAGCAGTTATCCTCTGACTAGCGGGAGTTACGAGCAGTACTTC.

The chain has TRBV19 and TRBJ2-2; TRBD2 might be the D (5 bases). V was trimmed by 3 bases and J by 6 bases, leaving 14 bases between them. The CDR3 has 15 residues. Germline CDR1 LNHDA, CDR2 SQIVND (reference sequence). The CDR3 DNA reads TGTGCCAGTAGTATCTCATCCGCGGGTCCCGGGGAGCTGTTTTTT. The encoded protein is CASSISSAGPGELFF.

This sequence joins TRBV5-4 and TRBJ2-1; TRBD2 matches 9 bases. Germline V CDR1 and CDR2: SGHNT, YYREEE (reference sequence). Unmatched junction bases numbered 9, after V lost 4 bases and J lost 10 bases. The CDR3 length is 14 residues. The CDR3 bases are TGTGCCAGCAGCCCGGGACTAGCTACCGGGGAGCAGTTCTTC. This gives the protein CASSPGLATGEQFF.

The V gene is TRBV7-8, the J gene TRBJ2-7, with 8 bases aligning to TRBD1. The CDR3 length is 15 residues. V lost 5 bases to trimming and J lost 2 bases; unmatched junction nucleotides: 8. Germline V gene data show CDR1 as SGHVS and CDR2 as FQNEAQ. CDR3 sequence (DNA): TGTGCCAGCAGCATCCGCCCGGACAGGGCCTACGAGCAGTACTTC. It yields the protein CASSIRPDRAYEQYF.

V and J are TRBV7-3 and TRBJ2-2, with TRBD1 as a possible D gene (5 bases). CDR3 length: 15 amino acids. The germline CDR1 and CDR2 sequences are SGHTA and FQGTGA. Trimming left V 0 bases short and J 4 bases short, with 9 bases between. CDR3 DNA: TGTGCCAGCAGCTTAACCAGGGCCTCCACCGGGGAGCTGTTTTTT. This encodes CASSLTRASTGELFF.

CDR3 sequence reads: CASSGQAGNTGELFF. DNA of the CDR3: TGTGCCAGCAGCGGACAGGCGGGGAACACCGGGGAGCTGTTTTTT. This sequence joins TRBV7-9 and TRBJ2-2; 7 positions agree with TRBD1. Losses at the gene ends were 5 bases for V and 1 base for J; bases not matched to a gene: 4. Germline CDR1 reads SEHNR; CDR2 reads FQNEAQ (reference sequence). CDR3 length: 15 residues.

The J gene is TRBJ2-3, the V gene TRBV2; D may be TRBD2 (7 bases). Trimming pared 6 bases from V and 1 base from J, leaving 17 bases between. This CDR3 contains 16 residues. The V gene's germline CDR1 is SNHLY and CDR2 FYNNEI. The CDR3, as DNA: TGTGCCAGCAGACCCTGGGGAGGGGGGGGCACAGATACGCAGTATTTT. Its translation: CASRPWGGGGTDTQYF.

The rearrangement joins TRBV5-4 to TRBJ2-1; TRBD2 aligns across 7 bases. The CDR3 sequence is 14 residues long. From germline, CDR1 is SGHNT and CDR2 YYREEE (reference sequence). V dropped 8 bases and J dropped 8; count of bases not matched to a gene: 13. The CDR3 reads CASMPGGPLDEQFF. In nucleotides, the CDR3 is TGTGCCAGTATGCCGGGAGGCCCCTTAGATGAGCAGTTCTTC.

The rearrangement uses TRBV5-4 and TRBJ2-5; 9 bases map to TRBD2. Germline V gene lookup returns CDR1 SGHNT and CDR2 YYREEE (reference sequence). J lost 1 base, V lost 4 bases, and 11 bases had no gene match. CDR3 length equals 17 residues. This CDR3 is CASSDGWTSATQETQYF. CDR3 in DNA: TGTGCCAGCAGCGATGGCTGGACTAGCGCGACCCAAGAGACCCAGTACTTC. The whole variable domain, remainder taken from reference TRBV5-4 and TRBJ2-5, is ETGVTQSPTHLIKTRGQQVTLRCSSQSGHNTVSWYQQALGQGPQFIFQYYREEENGRGNFPPRFSGLQFPNYSSELNVNALELDDSALYLCASSDGWTSATQETQYFGPGTRLLVL.

The chain is built from TRBV11-2 and TRBJ1-1; D unresolved. CDR1 is SGHAT and CDR2 is FQNNGV in the germline V gene. V was trimmed by 2 bases and J by 1 base, leaving 11 bases between them. The CDR3 is made up of 15 amino acids. This chain's CDR3 is CASSLRMGQNTEAFF. As DNA, the CDR3 is TGTGCCAGCAGCTTAAGGATGGGCCAGAACACTGAAGCTTTCTTT.

The chain carries TRBV28 and TRBJ1-3, with 7 nucleotides matching TRBD1. CDR3 length: 15 residues. J was trimmed by 4 bases and V by 6 bases; bases with no gene match: 9. CDR1 and CDR2 (germline): MDHEN, SYDVKM. Here the CDR3 reads CASSRTRDSGNTIYF. CDR3 nucleotide sequence: TGTGCCAGCAGCAGAACCCGGGACAGCGGAAACACCATATATTTT.

The chain couples TRBV28 to TRBJ2-3; no clear D gene. The CDR3 loop spans 16 amino acids. Per the germline V gene, CDR1 is MDHEN and CDR2 is SYDVKM. V was clipped by 1 base and J by 3 bases, with 14 bases between them. CDR3 in DNA: TGTGCCAGCAGTTTATTCCCCCTTCGCGCGACAGATACGCAGTATTTT. The encoded protein is CASSLFPLRATDTQYF.

The rearrangement joins TRBV5-1 to TRBJ2-2; 12 bases map to TRBD2. The V gene's germline CDR1 is SGHRS and CDR2 YFSETQ. The J segment lost 2 bases and the V segment lost 7 bases, leaving 3 bases of the junction unmatched. The CDR3 loop spans 15 amino acids. The CDR3 nucleotides read TGCGCCAGCTACGGACTAGCGGGAAACACCGGGGAGCTGTTTTTT. Protein: CASYGLAGNTGELFF.

The V gene is TRBV28, the J gene TRBJ2-1; 9 bases are a match to TRBD1. The germline V gene encodes CDR1 MDHEN and CDR2 SYDVKM. The ends lost 5 bases at V and 12 bases at J; junction bases unmatched: 5. This CDR3 has 12 residues. The CDR3 here is CASSPTDRGQFF. The CDR3, as DNA: TGTGCCAGCAGTCCCACGGACAGGGGGCAGTTCTTC.

The chain links TRBV5-6 to TRBJ2-4; the match to TRBD2 covers 14 bases. Unmatched junction bases numbered 7, after V lost 4 bases and J lost 4 bases. Germline V gene lookup returns CDR1 SGHDT and CDR2 YYEEEE. The CDR3 is 17 amino acids. The CDR3 reads CASSPGTSGRTKNIQYF. The CDR3 bases are TGTGCCAGCAGCCCCGGGACTAGCGGGAGAACTAAAAACATTCAGTACTTC.

V and J are TRBV2 and TRBJ2-3; 11 bases are shared with TRBD2. The CDR3 runs 16 residues. Trimming at V came to 10 bases and at J to 2 bases, leaving 11 bases not matched to a gene. Germline V lookup: CDR1 SNHLY, CDR2 FYNNEI. CDR3 sequence (DNA): TGTGCCATCATTCCGCTAGCGGGAGGACTCACAGATACGCAGTATTTT. This codes for CAIIPLAGGLTDTQYF. The full variable domain, with the rest looked up from reference TRBV2 and TRBJ2-3, is EPEVTQTPSHQVTQMGQEVILRCVPISNHLYFYWYRQILGQKVEFLVSFYNNEISEKSEIFDDQFSVERPDGSNFTLKIRSTKLEDSAMYFCAIIPLAGGLTDTQYFGPGTRLTVL.

V usage is TRBV6-6 and J usage is TRBJ2-7, with D possibly being TRBD2 (5 bases). The CDR3 spans 14 residues. The germline V and J ends were trimmed by 4 bases and 2 bases, with 12 bases remaining between them. CDR1 and CDR2 from the germline V gene are MNHNY and SVGAGI (reference sequence). CDR3 in amino acids: CASSSPGFAYEQYF. DNA of the CDR3: TGTGCCAGCAGTTCCCCGGGGTTCGCCTACGAGCAGTACTTC.

The chain combines TRBV10-3 with TRBJ2-7; TRBD1 aligns across 7 bases. Germline assignment: CDR1 ENHRY and CDR2 SYGVKD. This CDR3 region has 14 residues. Unmatched junction bases numbered 8, after V lost 6 bases and J lost 3 bases. The CDR3 region is CAISADRELYEQYF. Written as DNA, the CDR3 is TGTGCCATCAGCGCTGACAGGGAGCTCTACGAGCAGTACTTC.

V usage is TRBV7-2 and J usage is TRBJ2-5, with TRBD1 matching 7 bases. V shed 2 bases and J 1 base; nucleotides not matched to a gene: 4. CDR1 is SGHTA and CDR2 is FQGNSA in the germline V gene. The CDR3 is 15 amino acids. The CDR3 nucleotides read TGTGCCAGCAGCTTAAGATCAGGGGGCCAAGAGACCCAGTACTTC. Amino acid sequence: CASSLRSGGQETQYF.